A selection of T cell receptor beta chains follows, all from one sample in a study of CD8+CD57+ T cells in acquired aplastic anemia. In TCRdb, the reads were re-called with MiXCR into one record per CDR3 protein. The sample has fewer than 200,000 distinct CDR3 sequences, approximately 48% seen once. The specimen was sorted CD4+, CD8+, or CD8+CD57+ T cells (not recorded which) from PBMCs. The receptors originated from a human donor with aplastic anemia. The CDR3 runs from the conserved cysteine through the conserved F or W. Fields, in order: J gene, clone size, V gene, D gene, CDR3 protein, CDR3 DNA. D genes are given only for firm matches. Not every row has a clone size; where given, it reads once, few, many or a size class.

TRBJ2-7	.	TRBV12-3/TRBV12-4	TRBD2	CASRRAGGEQYF	TGTGCCAGCAGGAGAGCGGGAGGGGAGCAGTACTTC
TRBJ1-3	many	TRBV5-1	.	CASSRTGDDADTIYF	TGCGCCAGCAGCCGTACAGGTGATGATGCTGACACCATATATTTT
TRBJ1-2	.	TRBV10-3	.	CAISDDSGPDLNYGYTF	TGTGCCATCAGTGACGACTCCGGACCGGACCTTAACTATGGCTACACCTTC
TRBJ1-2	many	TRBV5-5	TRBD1	CASSLRGQGNYGYTF	TGTGCCAGCAGCTTGAGGGGACAGGGAAACTATGGCTACACCTTC
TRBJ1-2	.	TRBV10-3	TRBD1	CATKQGQGYTF	TGTGCCACCAAACAGGGGCAAGGCTACACCTTC
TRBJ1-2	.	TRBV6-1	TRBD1	CASSEGQRFYGYTF	TGTGCCAGCAGTGAGGGACAGCGATTCTATGGCTACACCTTC
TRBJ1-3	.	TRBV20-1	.	CSAPGPGGNTIYF	TGCAGTGCTCCTGGGCCAGGAGGAAACACCATATATTTT
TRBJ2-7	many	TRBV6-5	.	CASSSQVYEQYF	TGTGCCAGCAGTTCGCAGGTCTACGAGCAGTACTTC
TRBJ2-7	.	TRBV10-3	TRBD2	CAISESGGNLILVYEQYF	TGTGCCATCAGTGAGTCCGGGGGGAACCTAATTTTGGTTTACGAGCAGTACTTC
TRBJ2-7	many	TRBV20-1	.	CSARGGSLGEQYF	TGCAGTGCTAGAGGAGGGAGCCTAGGTGAGCAGTACTTC
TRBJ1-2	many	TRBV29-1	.	CSVAHSGYTF	TGCAGCGTTGCACACTCTGGCTACACCTTC
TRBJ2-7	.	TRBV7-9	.	CASSPSGLYEQYF	TGTGCCAGCAGCCCCAGCGGTCTATACGAGCAGTACTTC
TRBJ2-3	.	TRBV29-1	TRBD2	CSVVLAASTDTQYF	TGCAGCGTTGTACTAGCGGCTAGCACAGATACGCAGTATTTT
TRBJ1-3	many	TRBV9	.	CASSARGPNRGNTIYF	TGTGCCAGCAGCGCCAGGGGACCCAACAGGGGAAACACCATATATTTT
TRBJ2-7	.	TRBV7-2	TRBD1	CASTVYRDSSYEQYF	TGTGCCAGCACCGTATACCGGGACAGCTCCTACGAGCAGTACTTC
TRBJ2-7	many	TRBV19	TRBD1	CASSIAGTAYEQYF	TGTGCCAGTAGTATAGCCGGGACAGCGTACGAGCAGTACTTC
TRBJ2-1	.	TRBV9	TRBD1	CASSVGGSSLYGQGKRQFF	TGTGCCAGCAGCGTAGGGGGGTCCAGCCTATACGGACAGGGAAAGAGGCAGTTCTTC
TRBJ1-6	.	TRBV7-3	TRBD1	CASSSGQGSPLHF	TGTGCCAGCAGCTCCGGACAGGGATCACCCCTCCACTTT
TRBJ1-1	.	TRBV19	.	CASSMWLSGTEAFF	TGTGCCAGTAGTATGTGGTTGTCGGGAACTGAAGCTTTCTTT
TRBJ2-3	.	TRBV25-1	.	CASSDRGTDTQYF	TGTGCCAGCAGTGACAGGGGCACAGATACGCAGTATTTT
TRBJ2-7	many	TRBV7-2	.	CASSTTYEQYF	TGTGCCAGCAGCACCACCTACGAGCAGTACTTC
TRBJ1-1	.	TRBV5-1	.	CASSLVLGESEASF	TGCGCCAGCAGCTTGGTTTTAGGAGAAAGTGAAGCTTCCTTT
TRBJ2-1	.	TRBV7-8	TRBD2	CASRGGLNEQFF	TGTGCCAGCCGGGGGGGCCTGAATGAGCAGTTCTTC
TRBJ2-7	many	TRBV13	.	CASSAKKGNRPYEQYF	TGTGCCAGCAGCGCCAAAAAAGGAAACAGACCCTACGAGCAGTACTTC
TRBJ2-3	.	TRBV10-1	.	CASNKRQGSTDTQYF	TGCGCCAGCAATAAAAGGCAGGGGAGCACAGATACGCAGTATTTT
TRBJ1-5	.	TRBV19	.	CASSMGPRWINQPQHF	TGTGCCAGTAGTATGGGACCTAGGTGGATTAATCAGCCCCAGCATTTT
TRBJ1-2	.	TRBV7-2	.	CASSLGPANYGYTF	TGTGCCAGCAGCTTAGGCCCAGCTAACTATGGCTACACCTTC
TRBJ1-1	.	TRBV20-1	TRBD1	CRGHRGVEAFF	TGCAGGGGACACAGGGGGGTAGAAGCTTTCTTT
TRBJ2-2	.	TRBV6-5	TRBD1	CASSYSGQGRTGELFF	TGTGCCAGCAGTTACTCGGGACAGGGTCGCACCGGGGAGCTGTTTTTT
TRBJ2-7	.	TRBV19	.	CASSMGPYEQYF	TGTGCCAGTAGTATGGGGCCCTACGAGCAGTACTTC